These 2 T cell receptor beta chains came from one sample sequenced in a study of blood T cell repertoires in COVID-19. Repertoires were generated with immunoSEQ multiplex PCR, while TCRdb's copy carries only in-frame clones and drops some. The sample contains just over 300,000 clones, approximately 85% of which appear only once. Sequencing was carried out using PBMCs or T cells enriched from blood (not recorded which). The origin of the receptors is a man younger than 45 who had recovered from COVID-19.

This clone has just a few counts. The chain uses TRBV30 and TRBJ1-5; D not certain. V was cut by 4 bases and J by 4 bases, with 17 bases left in between. The CDR3 totals 15 residues. Germline CDR1 GTSNPN, CDR2 SVGIG (reference sequence). CDR3 in DNA: TGTGCCTGGACTCTGGGCTCCACACCGAATCAGCCCCAGCATTTT. Amino acids: CAWTLGSTPNQPQHF.

The chain carries TRBV12-5 and TRBJ2-7; D is possibly TRBD2 (7 bases). Germline V lookup: CDR1 LGHNT, CDR2 FRNRAP. This CDR3 contains 17 residues. The germline V and J ends were trimmed by 6 bases and 4 bases, with 25 bases remaining between them. The CDR3 DNA reads as TGTGCTAGTGGCGCGAGGGGGGGGCCCCAACTAAAGTACGAGCAGTACTTC. Translated: CASGARGGPQLKYEQYF.